The T cell receptor beta chain under discussion was sequenced for a study of cytomegalovirus exposure and HLA in healthy donors. Study-level results: Some V segments, TRBV6-2 and TRBV6-3 among them, were indistinguishable and were therefore excluded.

As to this clone: The antigen is not known.

Germline loops: CDR1 SGHTA, CDR2 FQGNSA. Trimming at V came to 2 bases and at J to 10 bases, leaving 6 bases not matched to a gene. The CDR3 runs to 15 residues. PCR involved 60 Vbeta and 13 Jbeta primers. Assay used: immunoSEQ multiplex PCR; TCRdb lists only in-frame clones, some missing. The table includes 89,000 or so clones, about 80% detected once. Sequencing used PBMCs. J is TRBJ1-6 and V is TRBV7-2, with 9 positions matching TRBD1. This TCR was recovered from a young man in good health and CMV-seropositive. This CDR3 is CASSLSWTGDSPLHF. The DNA of the CDR3 is TGTGCCAGCAGCTTATCCTGGACAGGGGACTCACCCCTCCACTTT. Looking up the rest from reference TRBV7-2 and TRBJ1-6 gives the full variable domain: GAGVSQSPSNKVTEKGKDVELRCDPISGHTALYWYRQSLGQGLEFLIYFQGNSAPDKSGLPSDRFSAERTGGSVSTLTIQRTQQEDSAVYLCASSLSWTGDSPLHFGNGTRLTVT.